The next 8 T cell receptor beta chains were all read from a single sample in a study of shared clonotypes between healthy human individuals. Sequencing was performed with immunoSEQ multiplex PCR; in TCRdb, only in-frame clones are kept and a portion is missing. Of roughly 680,000 clones detected, about two thirds appear once; the ten largest clones hold more than 1.5%. Material for sequencing was memory CD4+ T cells sorted from blood. Subset defined: CD45RA-negative fraction. The receptors stem from a woman in her twenties or thirties in good health.

The DNA of the CDR3 is TGCAGCGGATCCGACAGGGTCACTGAAGCTTTCTTT. It codes for CSGSDRVTEAFF. V and J are TRBV29-1 and TRBJ1-1; 7 bases match TRBD1. Germline CDR1 and CDR2: SQVTM and ANQGSEA. The V segment lost 7 bases and the J segment 4 bases; nucleotides outside the gene matches: 6. The CDR3 consists of 12 residues.

The chain is built from TRBV7-8 and TRBJ2-7; the match to TRBD2 covers 7 bases. J gave up 5 bases and V 5 bases, and 15 bases lay outside the gene matches. The CDR3 is made up of 16 amino acids. Germline-derived CDR1 and CDR2 are SGHVS and FQNEAQ. The DNA for the CDR3 is TGTGCCAGCAGCCCTTTTTTCGGCGGGAGTCCCAACGAGCAGTACTTC. Amino acid sequence: CASSPFFGGSPNEQYF.

The chain combines TRBV19 with TRBJ2-3, with D perhaps TRBD1 (5 bases). Per the germline V gene, CDR1 is LNHDA and CDR2 is SQIVND (reference sequence). Trimming shortened V by 5 bases and J by 1 base, and 10 bases separated the two germline ends. The CDR3 covers 14 residues. CDR3 nucleotide sequence: TGTGCCAGTAGTTGGCAGGGTGGCACAGATACGCAGTATTTT. Translation gives CASSWQGGTDTQYF.

The chain carries TRBV7-9 and TRBJ2-6; no clear D gene. Germline-derived CDR1 and CDR2 are SEHNR and FQNEAQ (reference sequence). With 5 bases removed from V and 1 base from J, the gap between germline ends came to 6 bases. The CDR3 spans 14 residues. The CDR3 spells CASSRESGANVLTF. CDR3 in DNA: TGTGCCAGCAGCCGAGAGTCTGGGGCCAACGTCCTGACTTTC.

This clone was seen ten or more times. The same CDR3 is also encoded by other DNA sequences in this sample. The rearrangement joins TRBV6-1 to TRBJ1-1; 9 bases agree with TRBD1. Trimming cost V 6 bases and J 5 bases; bases outside gene matches: 4. The CDR3 loop spans 13 amino acids. Germline-derived CDR1 and CDR2 are MNHNS and SASEGT. Here the CDR3 DNA reads TGTGCCAGCAGCTCGACAGGGGGGACTGAAGCTTTCTTT. As protein: CASSSTGGTEAFF.

This chain links TRBV5-1 with TRBJ2-1, with D perhaps matching TRBD2 (5 bases). Trimming took 4 bases from V and 6 from J, leaving 11 bases between them. The V gene's germline CDR1 is SGHRS and CDR2 YFSETQ. The CDR3 has 13 residues. The CDR3 nucleotides are TGCGCCAGCAGCCTTACTAGTGCCAATGAGCAGTTCTTC. It specifies CASSLTSANEQFF. The whole variable domain, remainder taken from reference TRBV5-1 and TRBJ2-1, is KAGVTQTPRYLIKTRGQQVTLSCSPISGHRSVSWYQQTPGQGLQFLFEYFSETQRNKGNFPGRFSGRQFSNSRSEMNVSTLELGDSALYLCASSLTSANEQFFGPGTRLTVL.

The rearrangement uses TRBV4-1 and TRBJ2-5; D possibly corresponds to TRBD2 (6 bases). V was clipped by 2 bases and J by 6 bases, with 19 bases between them. The CDR3 covers 16 residues. Germline CDR1 reads MGHRA; CDR2 reads YSYEKL. CDR3 protein: CASSQPGRTGGKTQYF. The CDR3 coding sequence is TGCGCCAGCAGCCAACCCGGCAGGACTGGCGGGAAGACCCAGTACTTC.

The chain recombines TRBV2 with TRBJ2-1; unclear D gene. Trimming removed 8 bases at V and 1 base at J, with 9 bases between. The CDR3 is made up of 13 amino acids. The V gene's germline CDR1 is SNHLY and CDR2 FYNNEI. CDR3 nucleotide sequence: TGTGCCAGCGGGGTGGAGTCCTACAATGAGCAGTTCTTC. Translated, it gives CASGVESYNEQFF.